These T cell receptor beta chains were read from a single sample in a study of control samples from healthy donors and cancer patients. Profiling relied on immunoSEQ multiplex PCR, and the TCRdb table lists in-frame clones only, not all of them. The sample has about 64,000 clones, roughly nine tenths seen once. The sample was PBMCs. Every receptor here comes from a man in his forties or fifties with colorectal cancer. CDR3s include the opening cysteine and the closing phenylalanine or tryptophan. A D gene is named only where the DNA matches it firmly. Expanded clones are given a class, and other clones once, few, many or no size at all.

clone_size	d_call	j_call	v_call	cdr3_nt	cdr3_aa
-	TRBD1	TRBJ1-1	TRBV12-5	TGTGCTAGTGGTTCAGGACAGGGCACTGAAGCTTTCTTT	CASGSGQGTEAFF
-	-	TRBJ1-2	TRBV18	TGTGCCAGCTCACCGAGGGAGGCTTGGGGCTACACCTTC	CASSPREAWGYTF
-	-	TRBJ2-7	TRBV19	TGTGCCAGTAGTCTACAGGGTTCCGGAGAGCAGTACTTC	CASSLQGSGEQYF
-	-	TRBJ1-1	TRBV19	TGTGCCAGTACCCCGGACGCTGGGCGGATGGCTTTCTTT	CASTPDAGRMAFF
-	TRBD2	TRBJ2-1	TRBV5-4	TGTGCCAGCAGCGCGGGGATAGCGGGGGGTAATGAGCAGTTCTTC	CASSAGIAGGNEQFF
-	-	TRBJ1-6	TRBV3-1/TRBV3-2	TGTGCCAGCAGCCAAGGATTCAGCCCGTCGGGTAATTTTAATTCACCCCTCCACTTT	CASSQGFSPSGNFNSPLHF
-	TRBD1	TRBJ2-2	TRBV5-4	TGTGCCAGCAGCTACGAACGGGCAGGGGGCACCACCGGGGAGCTGTTTTTT	CASSYERAGGTTGELFF
-	TRBD2	TRBJ2-3	TRBV13	TGTGCCAGCAGCCAGCTAGCGGGGGGGAGGAATACGCAGTATTTT	CASSQLAGGRNTQYF
-	TRBD1	TRBJ1-6	TRBV7-9	TGTGCCAGCAGCTTAGGTGGGACAGGGGGATCACCCCTCCACTTT	CASSLGGTGGSPLHF
-	-	TRBJ2-3	TRBV7-6	TGTGCCAGCACCTATACCGCGGGGCCCGGAGGGGATACGCAGTATTTT	CASTYTAGPGGDTQYF
-	-	TRBJ1-2	TRBV30	TGTGCCTGGACCCCACTAGTCTATGGCTACACCTTC	CAWTPLVYGYTF
-	-	TRBJ1-2	TRBV29-1	TGCAGCGTTGATTTGAGCACGGGAACCAAAAAGGGCTATGGCTACACCTTC	CSVDLSTGTKKGYGYTF
once	-	TRBJ2-3	TRBV19	TGTGCCAGTAGTATAGCCTGGCGGGGGCAGACAGATACGCAGTATTTT	CASSIAWRGQTDTQYF
-	-	TRBJ1-5	TRBV7-6	TGTGCCAGCAGCTTAGCACCGGGGTTCGGGAATCAGCCCCAGCATTTT	CASSLAPGFGNQPQHF
-	-	TRBJ2-7	TRBV5-1	TGCGCCAGCAGCTTGGGGGCATACGAGCAGTACTTC	CASSLGAYEQYF
-	-	TRBJ1-6	TRBV6-5	TGTGCCAGCAGTTACCCGACGGGTTCACCCCTCCACTTT	CASSYPTGSPLHF
-	-	TRBJ1-3	TRBV7-8	TGTGCCAGCACCGGACAGTCCTCCCTCTCTGGAAACACCATATATTTT	CASTGQSSLSGNTIYF
-	-	TRBJ2-3	TRBV5-1	TGCGCCAGCAGCTTGGGGTCAGATACGCAGTATTTT	CASSLGSDTQYF
-	-	TRBJ1-4	TRBV5-8	TGTGCCAGCAGCCCGGGTGGCAGGGAGGCTGAAAAACTGTTTTTT	CASSPGGREAEKLFF
-	-	TRBJ2-1	TRBV19	TGTGCCAGTACCCCGCGAGGGAGGTATGAGCAGTTCTTC	CASTPRGRYEQFF
-	-	TRBJ1-4	TRBV6-5	TGTGCCAGCAGTTACTCGGACCCGGTTAATGAAAAACTGTTTTTT	CASSYSDPVNEKLFF
-	TRBD1	TRBJ2-3	TRBV5-4	TGTGCCAGCAGCCGGGACAGGGAAGATACGCAGTATTTT	CASSRDREDTQYF
-	-	TRBJ2-2	TRBV3-1/TRBV3-2	TGTGCCAGCAGCCAAGTCGCACAGGGTGGCACCGGGGAGCTGTTTTTT	CASSQVAQGGTGELFF
once	TRBD2	TRBJ2-3	TRBV18	TGTGCCAGCTCACCAGTTGGACTAGCAGGTTCGGGCACAGATACGCAGTATTTT	CASSPVGLAGSGTDTQYF
-	-	TRBJ2-7	TRBV19	TGTGCCAGTAGTGGGACCTACGAGCAGTACTTC	CASSGTYEQYF
-	TRBD2	TRBJ2-7	TRBV18	TGTGCCAGCTCACCCCGCGGGGGGGCCCTCAGCTACGAGCAGTACTTC	CASSPRGGALSYEQYF
-	-	TRBJ2-3	TRBV20-1	TGCAGTGCTAGTGAAGCAGACCGTAACACAGATACGCAGTATTTT	CSASEADRNTDTQYF
-	TRBD1	TRBJ1-2	TRBV6-5	TGTGCCAGCAGAGCCGGGACAGCTAGAGTTAATGGCTACACCTTC	CASRAGTARVNGYTF
-	-	TRBJ1-5	TRBV11-2	TGTGCCAGCAGCTTAGCTGGGGCGCATATCAATCAGCCCCAGCATTTT	CASSLAGAHINQPQHF
-	-	TRBJ1-6	TRBV12-3/TRBV12-4	TGTGCCAGCAGTCGAATGGGGCCACCCCTCCACTTT	CASSRMGPPLHF
-	TRBD2	TRBJ2-1	TRBV11-1	TGTGCCAGCAGCTCAGCGGGAAGGTACAATGAGCAGTTCTTC	CASSSAGRYNEQFF
medium-sized	TRBD1	TRBJ2-7	TRBV11-2	TGTGCCAGCAGCTTGGGACAGGGGATTATCTACGAGCAGTACTTC	CASSLGQGIIYEQYF
-	-	TRBJ1-1	TRBV20-1	TGCAGTGCTAGTAGGGCCAAAACGGGTGAAGCTTTCTTT	CSASRAKTGEAFF
-	TRBD1	TRBJ2-7	TRBV19	TGTGCCAGTAGTGGGGACAGGGACTACGAGCAGTACTTC	CASSGDRDYEQYF
-	-	TRBJ1-2	TRBV30	TGTGCCTGGAGAAGGGAAGGCAATGGCTACACCTTC	CAWRREGNGYTF
-	-	TRBJ2-5	TRBV18	TGTGCCAGCTCATCCCAAAACGGACAGAAAGAGACCCAGTACTTC	CASSSQNGQKETQYF
-	-	TRBJ1-2	TRBV5-6	TGTGCCAGCAGCTTGTTGGGGTCCGGCTATGGCTACACCTTC	CASSLLGSGYGYTF
-	-	TRBJ2-1	TRBV7-3	TGTGCCAGCAGCCAAGGATCAGGCGAGCAGTTCTTC	CASSQGSGEQFF
-	-	TRBJ1-1	TRBV6-2/TRBV6-3	TGTGCCAGCAGTGAGTACACTGAAGCTTTCTTT	CASSEYTEAFF
-	-	TRBJ1-1	TRBV27	TGTGCCAGCAGCCTCACTTTCGACAGTAAAGCTTTCTTT	CASSLTFDSKAFF
-	-	TRBJ1-2	TRBV12-5	TGTGCTAGTGGTCCGGGGAATGGCTACACCTTC	CASGPGNGYTF
-	-	TRBJ1-2	TRBV6-2/TRBV6-3	TGTGCCAGCAGTTACTCGAGTATGGGGACACTTTTCCCATACTATGGCTACACCTTC	CASSYSSMGTLFPYYGYTF
few	-	TRBJ1-3	TRBV7-3	TGTGCCAGCAGCCGAAACGGGGGAACTGGAAACACCATATATTTT	CASSRNGGTGNTIYF
-	-	TRBJ2-1	TRBV7-2	TGTGCCAGCAGCAAGGACAGAGCTGAGCAGTTCTTC	CASSKDRAEQFF
-	-	TRBJ2-2	TRBV5-1	TGCGCCAGCAGCATAGAACAGCGACGGGGGGAGCTGTTTTTT	CASSIEQRRGELFF
-	-	TRBJ1-6	TRBV5-1	TGCGCCAGCAGCTTGGCCCGCCCAGGGAATTCACCCCTCCACTTT	CASSLARPGNSPLHF
-	TRBD1	TRBJ1-5	TRBV30	TGTGCCTGGGAGACAGGGGGGAATCAGCCCCAGCATTTT	CAWETGGNQPQHF
-	-	TRBJ2-7	TRBV6-5	TGTGCCAGCAGCAAAGGAAGTTCCGCTTCCTACGAGCAGTACTTC	CASSKGSSASYEQYF
-	TRBD1	TRBJ2-2	TRBV5-1	TGCGCCAGCAGCTTGGAAGGGACAGGGTTCGCCGGGGAGCTGTTTTTT	CASSLEGTGFAGELFF
-	-	TRBJ1-2	TRBV6-5	TGTGCCAGCAGTTACTCGATGGGTTGGGGGTATGGCTACACCTTC	CASSYSMGWGYGYTF
-	TRBD1	TRBJ2-7	TRBV5-6	TGTGCCAGCAGCCCCCGGGACAGGGGCTCCAGCGAGCAGTACTTC	CASSPRDRGSSEQYF
-	-	TRBJ2-3	TRBV11-2	TGTGCCAGCAGCTTAGCCAGGTTCACAGATACGCAGTATTTT	CASSLARFTDTQYF
-	-	TRBJ1-2	TRBV7-9	TGTGCCAGCACCCGCGGGGAGTCGACCGATGGCTACACCTTC	CASTRGESTDGYTF
once	TRBD1	TRBJ2-3	TRBV13	TGTGCCAGCAGCCCAAACGGACAGGGGGCCTCAGATACGCAGTATTTT	CASSPNGQGASDTQYF
-	-	TRBJ1-1	TRBV7-7	TGTGCCAGCAGCTTAGCGCAGGGAACTGAAGCTTTCTTT	CASSLAQGTEAFF